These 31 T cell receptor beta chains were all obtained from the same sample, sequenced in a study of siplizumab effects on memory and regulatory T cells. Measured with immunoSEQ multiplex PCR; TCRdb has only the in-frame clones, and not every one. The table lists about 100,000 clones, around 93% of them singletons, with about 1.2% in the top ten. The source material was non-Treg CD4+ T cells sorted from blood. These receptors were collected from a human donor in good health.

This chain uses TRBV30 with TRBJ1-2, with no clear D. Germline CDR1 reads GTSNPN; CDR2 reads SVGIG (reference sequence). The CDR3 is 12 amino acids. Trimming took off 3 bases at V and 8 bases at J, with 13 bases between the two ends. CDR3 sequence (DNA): TGTGCCTGGAGCGGAAGGACCCCCGGCTACACCTTC. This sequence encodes CAWSGRTPGYTF.

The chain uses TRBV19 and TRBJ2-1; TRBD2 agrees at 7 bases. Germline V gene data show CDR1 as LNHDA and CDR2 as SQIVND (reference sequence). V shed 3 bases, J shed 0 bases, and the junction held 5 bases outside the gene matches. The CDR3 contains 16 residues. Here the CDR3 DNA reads TGTGCCAGTAGTATCGCTAGCGGAAGCTCCTACAATGAGCAGTTCTTC. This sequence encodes CASSIASGSSYNEQFF. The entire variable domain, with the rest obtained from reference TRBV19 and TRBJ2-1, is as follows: DGGITQSPKYLFRKEGQNVTLSCEQNLNHDAMYWYRQDPGQGLRLIYYSQIVNDFQKGDIAEGYSVSREKKESFPLTVTSAQKNPTAFYLCASSIASGSSYNEQFFGPGTRLTVL.

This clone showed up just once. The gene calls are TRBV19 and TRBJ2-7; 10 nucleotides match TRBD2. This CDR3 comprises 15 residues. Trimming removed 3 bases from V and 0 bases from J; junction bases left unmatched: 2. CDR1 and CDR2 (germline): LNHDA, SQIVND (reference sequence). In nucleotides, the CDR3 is TGTGCCAGTAGTATCGGACTAGCGGACTCCTACGAGCAGTACTTC. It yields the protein CASSIGLADSYEQYF. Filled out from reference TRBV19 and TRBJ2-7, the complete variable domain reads DGGITQSPKYLFRKEGQNVTLSCEQNLNHDAMYWYRQDPGQGLRLIYYSQIVNDFQKGDIAEGYSVSREKKESFPLTVTSAQKNPTAFYLCASSIGLADSYEQYFGPGTRLTVT.

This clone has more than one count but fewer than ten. Here the CDR3 DNA reads TGTGCCAGCAGCTTAGTGGGGACGAGTGAAGCTTTCTTT. Translation gives CASSLVGTSEAFF. The V and J genes are TRBV7-6 and TRBJ1-1; D is perhaps TRBD1 (5 bases). V gave up 1 base and J gave up 7 bases, with 10 bases separating them. Germline V gene lookup returns CDR1 SGHVS and CDR2 FNYEAQ. The CDR3 is 13 residues long.

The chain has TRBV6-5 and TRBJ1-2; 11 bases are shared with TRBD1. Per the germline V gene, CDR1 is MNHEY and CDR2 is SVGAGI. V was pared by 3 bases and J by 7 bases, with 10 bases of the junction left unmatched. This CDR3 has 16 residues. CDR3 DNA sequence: TGTGCCAGCAGTTATAAACCGGGACAGGGGGTCGGTGGCTACACCTTC. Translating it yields CASSYKPGQGVGGYTF.

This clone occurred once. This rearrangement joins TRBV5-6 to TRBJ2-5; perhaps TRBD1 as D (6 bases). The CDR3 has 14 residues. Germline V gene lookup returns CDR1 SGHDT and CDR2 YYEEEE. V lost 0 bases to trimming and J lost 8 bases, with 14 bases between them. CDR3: CASSLVVRDKTQYF. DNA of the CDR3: TGTGCCAGCAGCTTGGTAGTCAGGGACAAAACCCAGTACTTC.

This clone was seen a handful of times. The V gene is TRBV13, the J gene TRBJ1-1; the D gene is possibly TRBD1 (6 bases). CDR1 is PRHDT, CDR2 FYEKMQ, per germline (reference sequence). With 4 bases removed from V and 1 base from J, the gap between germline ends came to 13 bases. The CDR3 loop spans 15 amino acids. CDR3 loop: CASSWPGGKNTEAFF. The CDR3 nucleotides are TGTGCCAGCAGCTGGCCTGGGGGCAAGAACACTGAAGCTTTCTTT. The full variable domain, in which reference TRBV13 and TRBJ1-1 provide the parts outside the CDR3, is AAGVIQSPRHLIKEKRETATLKCYPIPRHDTVYWYQQGPGQDPQFLISFYEKMQSDKGSIPDRFSAQQFSDYHSELNMSSLELGDSALYFCASSWPGGKNTEAFFGQGTRLTVV.

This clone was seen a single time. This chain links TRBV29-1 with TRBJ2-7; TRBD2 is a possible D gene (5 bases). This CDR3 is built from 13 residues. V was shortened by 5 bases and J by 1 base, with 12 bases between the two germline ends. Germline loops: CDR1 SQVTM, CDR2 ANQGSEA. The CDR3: CSVTRTSSYEQYF. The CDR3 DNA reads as TGCAGCGTTACACGGACTTCTTCCTACGAGCAGTACTTC.

The CDR3 DNA reads TGTGCCAGCAGTTACACACAGGGTTCAATGAACACTGAAGCTTTCTTT. Translation gives CASSYTQGSMNTEAFF. The chain is built from TRBV6-6 and TRBJ1-1; TRBD1 might be the D (6 bases). Germline V gene data show CDR1 as MNHNY and CDR2 as SVGAGI (reference sequence). Trimming took off 2 bases at V and 0 bases at J, with 13 bases between the two ends. The CDR3 is made up of 16 amino acids.

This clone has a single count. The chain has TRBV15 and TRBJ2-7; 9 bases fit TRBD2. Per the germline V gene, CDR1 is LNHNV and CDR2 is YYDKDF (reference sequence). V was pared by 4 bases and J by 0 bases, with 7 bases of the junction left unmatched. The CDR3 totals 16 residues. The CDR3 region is CATSTLAGISSYEQYF. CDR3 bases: TGTGCCACCAGCACTCTAGCGGGAATAAGCTCCTACGAGCAGTACTTC.

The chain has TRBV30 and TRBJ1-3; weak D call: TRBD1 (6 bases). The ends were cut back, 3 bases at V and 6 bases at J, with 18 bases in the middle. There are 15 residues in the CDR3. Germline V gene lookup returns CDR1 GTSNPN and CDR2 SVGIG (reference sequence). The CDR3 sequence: CAWRITGSKANTIYF. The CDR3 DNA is TGTGCCTGGAGGATAACAGGGAGTAAGGCAAACACCATATATTTT.

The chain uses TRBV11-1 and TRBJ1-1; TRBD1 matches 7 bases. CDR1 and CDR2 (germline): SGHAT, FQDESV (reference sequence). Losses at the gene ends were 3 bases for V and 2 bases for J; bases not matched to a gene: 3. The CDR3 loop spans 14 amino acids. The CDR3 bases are TGTGCCAGCAGCTTCGGGACAGCAAACACTGAAGCTTTCTTT. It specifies CASSFGTANTEAFF.

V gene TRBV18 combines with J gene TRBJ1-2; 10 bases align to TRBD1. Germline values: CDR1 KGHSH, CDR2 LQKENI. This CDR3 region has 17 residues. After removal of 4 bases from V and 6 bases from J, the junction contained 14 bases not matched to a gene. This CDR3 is CASSLTFLGDRGHGYTF. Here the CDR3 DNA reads TGTGCCAGCTCACTCACCTTCCTTGGGGACAGGGGCCATGGCTACACCTTC.

CDR3 protein: CAIRPGLAGGGEQFF. The CDR3 DNA is TGTGCCATCAGACCGGGACTAGCGGGAGGAGGCGAGCAGTTCTTC. The chain couples TRBV10-3 to TRBJ2-1; 15 nucleotides agree with TRBD2. J lost 10 bases, V lost 6 bases, and 7 bases had no gene match. Germline assignment: CDR1 ENHRY and CDR2 SYGVKD. The CDR3 has 15 amino acids.

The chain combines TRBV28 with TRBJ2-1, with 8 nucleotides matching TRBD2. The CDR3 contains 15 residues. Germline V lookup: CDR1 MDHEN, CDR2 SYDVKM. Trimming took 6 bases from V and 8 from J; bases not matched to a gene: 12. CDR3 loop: CASRGRGGVRDEQFF. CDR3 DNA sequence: TGTGCCAGCAGGGGACGGGGGGGAGTACGCGATGAGCAGTTCTTC.

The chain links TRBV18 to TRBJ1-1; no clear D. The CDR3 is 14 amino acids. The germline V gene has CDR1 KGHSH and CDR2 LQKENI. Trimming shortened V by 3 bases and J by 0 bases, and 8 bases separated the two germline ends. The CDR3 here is CASSPGVMNTEAFF. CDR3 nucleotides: TGTGCCAGCTCACCCGGGGTGATGAACACTGAAGCTTTCTTT.

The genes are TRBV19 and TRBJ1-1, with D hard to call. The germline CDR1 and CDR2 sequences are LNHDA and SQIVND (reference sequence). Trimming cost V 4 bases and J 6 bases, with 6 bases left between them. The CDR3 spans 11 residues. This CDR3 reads CASSRPAEAFF. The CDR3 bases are TGTGCCAGTAGTAGGCCGGCTGAAGCTTTCTTT.

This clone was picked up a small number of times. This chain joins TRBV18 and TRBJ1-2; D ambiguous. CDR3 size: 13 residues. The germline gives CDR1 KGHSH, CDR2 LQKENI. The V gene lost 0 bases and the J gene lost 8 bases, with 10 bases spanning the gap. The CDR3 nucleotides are TGTGCCAGCTCACCACCCGACGTATTAGGCTACACCTTC. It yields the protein CASSPPDVLGYTF.

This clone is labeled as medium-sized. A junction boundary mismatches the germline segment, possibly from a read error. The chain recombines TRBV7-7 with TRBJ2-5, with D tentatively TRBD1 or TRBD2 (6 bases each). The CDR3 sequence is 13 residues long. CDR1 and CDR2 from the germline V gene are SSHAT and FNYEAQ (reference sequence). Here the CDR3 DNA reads TGTGCTAGCAGCAAACAGGGAGGAGAGACCCAGTACTTC. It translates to CASSKQGGETQYF. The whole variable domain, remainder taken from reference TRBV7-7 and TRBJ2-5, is GAGVSQSPRYKVTKRGQDVTLRCDPISSHATLYWYQQALGQGPEFLTYFNYEAQPDKSGLPSDRFSAERPEGSISTLTIQRTEQRDSAMYRCASSKQGGETQYFGPGTRLLVL.

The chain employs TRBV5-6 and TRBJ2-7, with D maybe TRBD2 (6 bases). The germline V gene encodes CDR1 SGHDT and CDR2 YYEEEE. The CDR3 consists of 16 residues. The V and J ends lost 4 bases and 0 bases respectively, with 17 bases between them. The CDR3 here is CASSPFASVNSYEQYF. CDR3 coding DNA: TGTGCCAGCAGCCCTTTTGCTAGCGTTAACTCCTACGAGCAGTACTTC.

The CDR3: CASSETWGRETQYF. The DNA of the CDR3 is TGTGCCAGCAGTGAGACGTGGGGGCGCGAGACCCAGTACTTC. The chain couples TRBV6-1 to TRBJ2-5, with D possibly matching TRBD1 (6 bases). Trimming took 3 bases from V and 5 from J, leaving 13 bases between them. Germline V gene lookup returns CDR1 MNHNS and CDR2 SASEGT. The CDR3 covers 14 residues.

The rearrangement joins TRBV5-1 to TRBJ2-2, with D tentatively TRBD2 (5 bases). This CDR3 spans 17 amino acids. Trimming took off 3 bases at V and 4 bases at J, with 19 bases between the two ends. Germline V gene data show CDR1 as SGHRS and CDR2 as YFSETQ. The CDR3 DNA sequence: TGCGCCAGCAGCTCGGGGTTAGAGCTGAGAGGCACCGGGGAGCTGTTTTTT. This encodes CASSSGLELRGTGELFF.

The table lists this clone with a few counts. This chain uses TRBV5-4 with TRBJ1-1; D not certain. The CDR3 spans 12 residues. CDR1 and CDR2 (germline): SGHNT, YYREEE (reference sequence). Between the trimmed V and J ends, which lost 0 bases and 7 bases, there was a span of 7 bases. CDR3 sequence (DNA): TGTGCCAGCAGCTTGGGTCGGTTTGAAGCTTTCTTT. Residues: CASSLGRFEAFF.

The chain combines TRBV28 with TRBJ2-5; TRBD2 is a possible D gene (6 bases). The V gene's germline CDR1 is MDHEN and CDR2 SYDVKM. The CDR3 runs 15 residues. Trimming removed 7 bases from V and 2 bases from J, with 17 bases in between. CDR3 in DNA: TGTGCCAGCAACCCCCGGGACTGGAATCAAGAGACCCAGTACTTC. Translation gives CASNPRDWNQETQYF.

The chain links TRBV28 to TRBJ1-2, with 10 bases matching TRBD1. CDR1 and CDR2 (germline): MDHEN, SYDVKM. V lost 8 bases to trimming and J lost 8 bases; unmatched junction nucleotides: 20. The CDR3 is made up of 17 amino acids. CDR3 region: CASGLVDRGSRALGYTF. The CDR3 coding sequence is TGTGCCAGCGGGTTGGTGGACAGGGGGTCACGGGCCTTAGGCTACACCTTC.

CDR3 coding DNA: TGCAGCGTCGATGGCCCGCGGGCTGGGGGCACAGATACGCAGTATTTT. Protein: CSVDGPRAGGTDTQYF. This chain joins TRBV29-1 and TRBJ2-3; D is possibly TRBD2 (5 bases). From germline, CDR1 is SQVTM and CDR2 ANQGSEA. There are 16 residues in the CDR3. V was clipped by 6 bases and J by 1 base, with 20 bases between them.

CDR3 residues: CASSSGTSFENTQYF. CDR3 bases: TGTGCCAGCAGCTCCGGGACCTCGTTCGAAAATACGCAGTATTTT. The J gene is TRBJ2-3, the V gene TRBV7-9; D is tentatively TRBD1 or TRBD2 (5 bases each). CDR3 length: 15 amino acids. The germline V gene has CDR1 SEHNR and CDR2 FQNEAQ (reference sequence). The germline V and J ends were trimmed by 4 bases and 7 bases, with 18 bases remaining between them.

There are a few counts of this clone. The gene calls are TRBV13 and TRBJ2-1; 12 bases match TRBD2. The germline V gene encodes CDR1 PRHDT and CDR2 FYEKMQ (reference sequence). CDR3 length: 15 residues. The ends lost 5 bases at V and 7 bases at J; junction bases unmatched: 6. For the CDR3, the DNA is TGTGCCAGCAGCAAGACTAGCGGGGGACGTAATGAGCAGTTCTTC. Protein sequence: CASSKTSGGRNEQFF. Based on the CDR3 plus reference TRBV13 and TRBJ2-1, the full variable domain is AAGVIQSPRHLIKEKRETATLKCYPIPRHDTVYWYQQGPGQDPQFLISFYEKMQSDKGSIPDRFSAQQFSDYHSELNMSSLELGDSALYFCASSKTSGGRNEQFFGPGTRLTVL.

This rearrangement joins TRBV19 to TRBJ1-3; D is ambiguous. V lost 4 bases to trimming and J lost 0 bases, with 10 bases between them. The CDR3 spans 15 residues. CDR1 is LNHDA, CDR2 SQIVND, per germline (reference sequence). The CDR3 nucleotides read TGTGCCAGTAGTAGAGGCTCCGACTCTGGAAACACCATATATTTT. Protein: CASSRGSDSGNTIYF. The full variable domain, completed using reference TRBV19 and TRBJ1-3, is DGGITQSPKYLFRKEGQNVTLSCEQNLNHDAMYWYRQDPGQGLRLIYYSQIVNDFQKGDIAEGYSVSREKKESFPLTVTSAQKNPTAFYLCASSRGSDSGNTIYFGEGSWLTVV.

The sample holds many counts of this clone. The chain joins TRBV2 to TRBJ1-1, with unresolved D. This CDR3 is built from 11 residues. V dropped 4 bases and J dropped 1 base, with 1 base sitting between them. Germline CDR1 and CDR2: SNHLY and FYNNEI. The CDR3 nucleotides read TGTGCCAGCAGTGCGAACACTGAAGCTTTCTTT. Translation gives CASSANTEAFF.

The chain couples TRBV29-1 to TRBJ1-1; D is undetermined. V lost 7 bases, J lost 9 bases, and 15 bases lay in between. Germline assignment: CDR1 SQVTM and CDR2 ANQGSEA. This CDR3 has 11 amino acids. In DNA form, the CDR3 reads TGCAGCGCTATGTGGGCGGAGCAAGCTTTCTTT. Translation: CSAMWAEQAFF.